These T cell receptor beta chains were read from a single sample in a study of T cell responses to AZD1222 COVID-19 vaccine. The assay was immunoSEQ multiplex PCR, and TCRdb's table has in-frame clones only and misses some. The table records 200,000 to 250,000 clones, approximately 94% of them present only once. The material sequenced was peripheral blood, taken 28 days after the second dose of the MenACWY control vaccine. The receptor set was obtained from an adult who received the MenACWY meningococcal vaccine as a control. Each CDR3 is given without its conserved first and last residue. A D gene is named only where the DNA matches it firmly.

CDR3: ASSSGASGGTDTQY; V: TRBV7-3; D: TRBD2; J: TRBJ2-3; length: 14
CDR3: ASSLGGGNTQY; V: TRBV7-2; D: TRBD2; J: TRBJ2-3; length: 11
CDR3: ASSGSWNTGELF; V: TRBV19; D: -; J: TRBJ2-2; length: 12
CDR3: ASSPTGTSGWETQY; V: TRBV3-1/TRBV3-2; D: TRBD2; J: TRBJ2-5; length: 14
CDR3: ASSATPTGTPNTGELF; V: TRBV9; D: -; J: TRBJ2-2; length: 16
CDR3: ASSIPDRGYQNPTF; V: TRBV19; D: TRBD1; J: TRBJ2-1; length: 14
CDR3: SVGEGPEKLF; V: TRBV29-1; D: -; J: TRBJ1-4; length: 10
CDR3: ASSHGQGGEAF; V: TRBV6-5; D: -; J: TRBJ1-1; length: 11
CDR3: AWSSGQPNSPLH; V: TRBV30; D: TRBD1; J: TRBJ1-6; length: 12
CDR3: ASSPYARGELF; V: TRBV5-1; D: -; J: TRBJ2-2; length: 11
CDR3: ASSKTGTEAETQY; V: TRBV7-8; D: TRBD1; J: TRBJ2-5; length: 13
CDR3: ASSFSGAAQGYT; V: TRBV6-2/TRBV6-3; D: -; J: TRBJ1-2; length: 12
CDR3: AWSVPEMNTEAF; V: TRBV30; D: -; J: TRBJ1-1; length: 12
CDR3: ASGQGGGATGELF; V: TRBV3-1/TRBV3-2; D: TRBD2; J: TRBJ2-2; length: 13
CDR3: ASSESGSNEQY; V: TRBV25-1; D: -; J: TRBJ2-7; length: 11
CDR3: SVEDTANYGYT; V: TRBV29-1; D: -; J: TRBJ1-2; length: 11
CDR3: ASSPDRGRYGYT; V: TRBV3-1/TRBV3-2; D: TRBD1; J: TRBJ1-2; length: 12
CDR3: ASSPPGSFYEQY; V: TRBV18; D: -; J: TRBJ2-7; length: 12
CDR3: ASSLRPLPSSYGYT; V: TRBV27; D: -; J: TRBJ1-2; length: 14